The 27 T cell receptor beta chains below come from one sample, sequenced in a study of blood T cell repertoires in COVID-19. Libraries were prepared by immunoSEQ multiplex PCR; TCRdb keeps only in-frame clonotypes and omits some of them. In the table there are under 350,000 clones, 89% of which are singletons. The sequenced sample consisted of peripheral blood. The receptors derive from a young woman with COVID-19, enrolled during active disease.

This chain connects TRBV19 to TRBJ1-4; TRBD1 is a possible D gene (5 bases). Per germline, CDR1 LNHDA and CDR2 SQIVND (reference sequence). The V end lost 6 bases, the J end lost 4 bases, and 15 bases lay between the germline ends. The CDR3 has 15 residues. The CDR3, as DNA: TGTGCCAGTAGATTGTCGGAGGGGATTAATGAAAAACTGTTTTTT. Its protein product is CASRLSEGINEKLFF.

The rearrangement links TRBV3-1 (or the pseudogene TRBV3-2) to TRBJ2-2; unclear D gene. Germline CDR1 LGHDT, CDR2 YNNKEL (reference sequence). V lost 4 bases and J lost 1, with 10 bases in between. CDR3 length: 15 residues. As DNA, the CDR3 is TGTGCCAGCAGCCTCTCTCCGGGGAACACCGGGGAGCTGTTTTTT. Translating gives CASSLSPGNTGELFF.

V usage is TRBV7-8 and J usage is TRBJ2-7; 8 bases agree with TRBD1. After removal of 5 bases from V and 0 bases from J, the junction contained 15 bases not matched to a gene. Germline V gene data show CDR1 as SGHVS and CDR2 as FQNEAQ. The CDR3 consists of 18 residues. CDR3 protein: CASSRLQGVYLTSYEQYV. CDR3 sequence (DNA): TGTGCCAGCAGCCGTCTACAGGGGGTTTACCTAACCTCCTACGAGCAGTACGTC.

The rearrangement joins TRBV6-6 to TRBJ2-3, with D perhaps TRBD2 (6 bases). CDR3 length: 15 residues. The V gene lost 6 bases and the J gene lost 0 bases, with 13 bases spanning the gap. The germline gives CDR1 MNHNY, CDR2 SVGAGI (reference sequence). CDR3 nucleotides: TGTGCCAGCAGCCCTCCTGGGGGGAGCACAGATACGCAGTATTTT. It translates to CASSPPGGSTDTQYF.

This clone appeared once. This chain uses TRBV10-1 with TRBJ1-1, with 11 bases aligning to TRBD1. This CDR3 has 15 residues. Germline V gene lookup returns CDR1 WNHNN and CDR2 SYGVQD (reference sequence). The trim removed 0 bases at V and 7 bases at J, leaving 4 bases unmatched. The CDR3 here is CASSESGQGGVEAFF. In nucleotides, the CDR3 is TGCGCCAGCAGTGAGTCGGGACAGGGGGGGGTTGAAGCTTTCTTT.

The V and J genes are TRBV29-1 and TRBJ2-5; 11 bases fit TRBD1. The CDR3 spans 14 residues. Germline V lookup: CDR1 SQVTM, CDR2 ANQGSEA. V trimming: 4 bases; J trimming: 1 base; junction bases outside the gene matches: 2. The CDR3 DNA reads as TGCAGCGTTGTCGGGACAGGGGGCCAAGAGACCCAGTACTTC. Its protein product is CSVVGTGGQETQYF.

The chain employs TRBV5-4 and TRBJ2-7, with 7 positions matching TRBD2. With V trimmed by 0 bases and J by 6 bases, 6 bases remained unmatched. Germline V lookup: CDR1 SGHNT, CDR2 YYREEE (reference sequence). This CDR3 region has 14 residues. CDR3 sequence (DNA): TGTGCCAGCAGCTTGGTTTGCGGGGGTGGCGAGCAGTACGTC. Translating it yields CASSLVCGGGEQYV.

Concerning this clone itself: Sequence at one end of the junction differs from germline and may be a read error. The V call is TRBV3-1 (or the pseudogene TRBV3-2), the J call TRBJ1-4, with 7 bases fitting TRBD1. Per germline, CDR1 LGHDT and CDR2 YNNKEL (reference sequence). There are 13 residues in the CDR3. The CDR3 sequence: CATGPLRREKLFF. The DNA of the CDR3 is TGCGCGACAGGGCCTTTGCGGCGGGAAAAACTGTTTTTT.

This clone was seen just once. The chain links TRBV9 to TRBJ2-5; TRBD1 agrees at 8 bases. The CDR3 is made up of 14 amino acids. Trimming removed 4 bases from V and 3 bases from J; junction bases left unmatched: 5. Germline V gives CDR1 SGDLS, CDR2 YYNGEE. The CDR3 bases are TGTGCCAGCAGCACCACGGACAGGGAAGAGACCCAGTACTTC. This sequence encodes CASSTTDREETQYF.

The rearrangement links TRBV27 to TRBJ2-7, with 7 bases matching TRBD2. CDR1 is MNHEY and CDR2 is SMNVEV in the germline V gene (reference sequence). V gave up 6 bases and J gave up 4 bases; unmatched junction bases: 12. The CDR3 is 15 residues long. The DNA of the CDR3 is TGTGCCAGCAGCTATAAGCGGGGACTCAATTACGAGCAGTACGTC. It is translated as CASSYKRGLNYEQYV.

This clone was seen only a few times. V is TRBV10-3 and J is TRBJ2-1, with unresolved D. The germline V and J ends were trimmed by 2 bases and 9 bases, with 5 bases remaining between them. The CDR3 is made up of 11 amino acids. The V gene's germline CDR1 is ENHRY and CDR2 SYGVKD. In DNA form, the CDR3 reads TGTGCCATCAGTGAGGCGAGTGAGCAGTTCTTC. It specifies CAISEASEQFF.

The chain uses TRBV2 and TRBJ1-3; 10 positions match TRBD1. Trimming cost V 7 bases and J 3 bases; bases outside gene matches: 6. This CDR3 is built from 15 residues. Germline CDR1 is SNHLY and CDR2 is FYNNEI. Here the CDR3 DNA reads TGTGCCAGCATGAAGACAGGGGGCTTTGGAAACACCATATATTTT. It encodes CASMKTGGFGNTIYF.

The rearrangement joins TRBV9 to TRBJ1-4; D unresolved. V lost 3 bases and J lost 1, with 7 bases in between. There are 14 residues in the CDR3. CDR1 and CDR2 from the germline V gene are SGDLS and YYNGEE. The CDR3 loop is CASSGSRTNEKLFF. As DNA, the CDR3 is TGTGCCAGCAGCGGGAGCAGAACTAATGAAAAACTGTTTTTT. Filled out from reference TRBV9 and TRBJ1-4, the complete variable domain reads DSGVTQTPKHLITATGQRVTLRCSPRSGDLSVYWYQQSLDQGLQFLIQYYNGEERAKGNILERFSAQQFPDLHSELNLSSLELGDSALYFCASSGSRTNEKLFFGSGTQLSVL.

This CDR3 is CASSKTVREKLFF. The CDR3 coding sequence is TGCGCCAGCAGTAAGACAGTACGCGAAAAACTGTTTTTT. This rearrangement joins TRBV10-2 to TRBJ1-4, with a weak D call TRBD1 (5 bases). This CDR3 comprises 13 residues. V shed 5 bases and J shed 8 bases, with 12 bases lying between them. Germline CDR1 reads WSHSY; CDR2 reads SAAADI.

The genes are TRBV5-4 and TRBJ1-6; 9 nucleotides agree with TRBD1. V lost 1 base, J lost 10 bases, and 6 bases stayed unmatched. Germline CDR1 and CDR2: SGHNT and YYREEE (reference sequence). The CDR3 has 15 residues. CDR3 bases: TGTGCCAGCAGCTTGACAGGGGGCGCTGGGTCACCCCTCCACTTT. Translation gives CASSLTGGAGSPLHF.

V is TRBV6-5 and J is TRBJ1-1; the D gene is possibly TRBD1 (5 bases). V dropped 6 bases and J dropped 5 bases, with 7 bases sitting between them. CDR1 and CDR2 (germline): MNHEY, SVGAGI. This CDR3 comprises 11 residues. CDR3 loop: CASRGLTEAFF. The CDR3 coding sequence is TGTGCCAGCAGGGGGCTGACTGAAGCTTTCTTT.

The genes are TRBV5-6 and TRBJ1-1; D not certain. Trimming cost V 2 bases and J 6 bases, with 11 bases left between them. The CDR3 length is 13 residues. The germline gives CDR1 SGHDT, CDR2 YYEEEE. The DNA for the CDR3 is TGTGCCAGCAGCTTAAGGTATGGGCCTGAAGCTTTCTTT. Its protein product is CASSLRYGPEAFF.

This clone appeared a few times. This CDR3 reads CASSLVRVSGYTF. As DNA, the CDR3 is TGTGCCAGCAGCCTGGTGAGGGTATCGGGCTACACCTTC. The rearrangement uses TRBV7-9 and TRBJ1-2, with unresolved D. Germline CDR1 is SEHNR and CDR2 is FQNEAQ (reference sequence). CDR3 length: 13 amino acids. Between the trimmed V and J ends, which lost 5 bases and 8 bases, there was a span of 15 bases. Drawing the rest from reference TRBV7-9 and TRBJ1-2, the complete variable domain is DTGVSQNPRHKITKRGQNVTFRCDPISEHNRLYWYRQTLGQGPEFLTYFQNEAQLEKSRLLSDRFSAERPKGSFSTLEIQRTEQGDSAMYLCASSLVRVSGYTFGSGTRLTVV.

The chain links TRBV10-3 to TRBJ2-7; 8 nucleotides align to TRBD1. The CDR3 covers 12 residues. V gave up 11 bases and J gave up 4 bases; unmatched junction bases: 7. CDR1 is ENHRY and CDR2 is SYGVKD in the germline V gene. The CDR3 is CASKGQGYEQYF. The CDR3 DNA follows: TGTGCCTCCAAAGGACAGGGTTACGAGCAGTACTTC.

The V gene is TRBV7-2, the J gene TRBJ1-2; tentatively, D is TRBD1 (5 bases). V shed 0 bases and J shed 5 bases, with 10 bases lying between them. Per germline, CDR1 SGHTA and CDR2 FQGNSA. This CDR3 contains 14 residues. The CDR3 region has the DNA TGTGCCAGCAGCTTAGCAGGGGTCCCTTATGGCTACACCTTC. Amino acids: CASSLAGVPYGYTF.

The chain is built from TRBV7-6 and TRBJ2-2; D gene uncertain. The CDR3 length is 15 residues. V was trimmed by 5 bases and J by 4 bases, leaving 14 bases between them. CDR1 SGHVS and CDR2 FNYEAQ come from the germline V gene. CDR3 in amino acids: CASSHRHPGTGELFF. The CDR3 DNA sequence: TGTGCCAGCAGCCACCGACACCCTGGCACCGGGGAGCTGTTTTTT.

The rearrangement uses TRBV5-4 and TRBJ2-5, with 9 bases aligning to TRBD1. From germline, CDR1 is SGHNT and CDR2 YYREEE (reference sequence). The V gene end was trimmed by 4 bases and the J gene end by 6 bases; junction bases not matched to a gene: 7. The CDR3 has 14 amino acids. Here the CDR3 DNA reads TGTGCCAGCAGCCTGGGGACAGGGTGGCAGACCCAGTACTTC. Translated: CASSLGTGWQTQYF. The full variable domain, completed using reference TRBV5-4 and TRBJ2-5, is ETGVTQSPTHLIKTRGQQVTLRCSSQSGHNTVSWYQQALGQGPQFIFQYYREEENGRGNFPPRFSGLQFPNYSSELNVNALELDDSALYLCASSLGTGWQTQYFGPGTRLLVL.

V and J are TRBV28 and TRBJ1-5; possible D gene TRBD1, 6 bases. CDR3 length: 17 residues. The V gene's germline CDR1 is MDHEN and CDR2 SYDVKM. The V end was cut by 5 bases, the J end by 11 bases, with 28 bases between. CDR3 sequence reads: CASSTHSTEGGMRAQHF. CDR3 bases: TGTGCCAGCAGTACTCACTCCACTGAGGGGGGGATGAGGGCCCAGCATTTT.

The chain links TRBV19 to TRBJ1-5; no clear D. Trimming stripped 8 bases from V and 5 bases from J, with 10 bases between. Germline V gene sequence: CDR1 LNHDA, CDR2 SQIVND (reference sequence). This CDR3 has 12 residues. CDR3 residues: CASGGRDQPQHF. The CDR3 DNA sequence: TGTGCCAGTGGAGGGAGGGATCAGCCCCAGCATTTT.

The J gene is TRBJ1-5, the V gene TRBV3-1 (or the pseudogene TRBV3-2), with D possibly TRBD1 on 6 matching bases. V lost 2 bases to trimming and J lost 1 base, with 9 bases between them. There are 15 residues in the CDR3. From germline, CDR1 is LGHDT and CDR2 YNNKEL (reference sequence). As DNA, the CDR3 is TGTGCCAGCAGCCAAATACAGGGAAGCAATCAGCCCCAGCATTTT. It yields the protein CASSQIQGSNQPQHF.

This clone was seen a few times. The chain combines TRBV6-5 with TRBJ1-1; the D gene is possibly TRBD1 (5 bases). Germline V gene lookup returns CDR1 MNHEY and CDR2 SVGAGI. Trimming took 5 bases from V and 7 from J, leaving 14 bases between them. The CDR3 totals 13 residues. The CDR3 DNA reads as TGTGCCAGCAGTCCCCGGGGGGACGGTGAAGCTTTCTTT. This sequence encodes CASSPRGDGEAFF.

The J gene is TRBJ1-2, the V gene TRBV6-1, with D unclear. Germline assignment: CDR1 MNHNS and CDR2 SASEGT. Between the trimmed V and J ends, which lost 0 bases and 6 bases, there was a span of 14 bases. The length of the CDR3 is 15 residues. The CDR3 spells CASSEAPGGIHGYTF. The CDR3 nucleotides are TGTGCCAGCAGTGAAGCCCCGGGAGGGATCCATGGCTACACCTTC.